A single sample gave rise to the 18 T cell receptor beta chains below, sequenced in a study of radiotherapy plus CTLA-4 blockade in lung cancer. TCRdb's table, derived via immunoSEQ multiplex PCR, lists solely in-frame clones and lacks some. The sample records 110,000 or so clones, roughly 80% being singletons. This specimen was peripheral blood, taken from a patient treated with radiotherapy plus ipilimumab. Source of these receptors: a human donor with non-small cell lung cancer who had a partial response to radiotherapy plus ipilimumab.

This clone was found many times. Within the sample, other DNA sequences also encode this same CDR3. The chain recombines TRBV6-1 with TRBJ2-3; the match to TRBD2 covers 11 bases. The germline gives CDR1 MNHNS, CDR2 SASEGT. The CDR3 sequence is 14 residues long. V dropped 6 bases and J dropped 3; count of bases not matched to a gene: 2. CDR3 residues: CASSRTSGTDTQYF. Written as DNA, the CDR3 is TGTGCCAGCAGCCGGACTAGCGGGACAGATACGCAGTATTTT.

The rearrangement links TRBV6-4 to TRBJ1-2, with TRBD1 as a possible D gene (5 bases). V lost 6 bases, J lost 5 bases, and 16 bases lay in between. CDR3 length: 14 amino acids. Germline CDR1 is MRHNA and CDR2 is SNTAGT. The CDR3 spells CASRPWGDGYGYTF. The CDR3 DNA sequence: TGTGCCAGCAGGCCATGGGGGGACGGTTATGGCTACACCTTC.

Here the CDR3 DNA reads TGTGCCAGCACAGGGGGACTAGCACAGTATTTT. Protein product: CASTGGLAQYF. The chain uses TRBV6-5 and TRBJ2-3; 9 bases map to TRBD2. V lost 7 bases and J lost 12; bases outside the gene matches: 5. Per germline, CDR1 MNHEY and CDR2 SVGAGI. This CDR3 has 11 residues.

The V and J genes are TRBV28 and TRBJ1-1; 9 bases match TRBD1. Per germline, CDR1 MDHEN and CDR2 SYDVKM. The length of the CDR3 is 17 residues. Trimming took 6 bases from V and 2 from J; bases not matched to a gene: 13. The CDR3 reads CASRLGQGRPLNTEAFF. The DNA for the CDR3 is TGTGCCAGCAGACTGGGACAGGGTCGTCCCCTAAACACTGAAGCTTTCTTT.

The chain is built from TRBV6-5 and TRBJ2-7, with D possibly matching TRBD2 (5 bases). CDR1 and CDR2 (germline): MNHEY, SVGAGI. The CDR3 totals 15 residues. V lost 5 bases to trimming and J lost 0 bases, with 14 bases between them. The CDR3 sequence: CASSKGLRDSYEQYV. The DNA of the CDR3 is TGTGCCAGCAGTAAGGGTTTACGGGACTCCTACGAGCAGTACGTC.

The chain links TRBV6-1 to TRBJ1-5; weak D call: TRBD1 (5 bases). Germline V gene sequence: CDR1 MNHNS, CDR2 SASEGT. Between the trimmed V and J ends, which lost 1 base and 9 bases, there was a span of 13 bases. The CDR3 consists of 14 residues. The CDR3 sequence is CASSEGQGARPQHF. CDR3 sequence (DNA): TGTGCCAGCAGTGAAGGGCAGGGTGCTCGGCCCCAGCATTTT.

In its sample, this clone was seen a few times. The CDR3 is CASSAKSWGEQYV. The CDR3 DNA sequence: TGTGCCAGCAGTGCCAAGAGCTGGGGGGAGCAGTACGTC. The rearrangement joins TRBV6-5 to TRBJ2-7; D might be TRBD1 or TRBD2, each matching 5 bases. This CDR3 region has 13 residues. Germline V gene sequence: CDR1 MNHEY, CDR2 SVGAGI. Trimming took 5 bases from V and 7 from J, leaving 15 bases between them.

V gene TRBV5-4 combines with J gene TRBJ1-6; maybe TRBD1 (6 bases). The CDR3 sequence is 15 residues long. Germline loops: CDR1 SGHNT, CDR2 YYREEE (reference sequence). V dropped 4 bases and J dropped 8 bases, with 16 bases sitting between them. CDR3 residues: CASSPPRSGDSPLHF. In nucleotides, the CDR3 is TGTGCCAGCAGCCCCCCTAGATCAGGGGATTCACCCCTCCACTTT. Variable domain in full (rest from reference TRBV5-4 and TRBJ1-6): ETGVTQSPTHLIKTRGQQVTLRCSSQSGHNTVSWYQQALGQGPQFIFQYYREEENGRGNFPPRFSGLQFPNYSSELNVNALELDDSALYLCASSPPRSGDSPLHFGNGTRLTVT.

This clone has only a few counts. The chain links TRBV10-3 to TRBJ1-5, with 7 bases matching TRBD1. There are 13 residues in the CDR3. The V gene end was trimmed by 8 bases and the J gene end by 0 bases; junction bases not matched to a gene: 1. The V gene's germline CDR1 is ENHRY and CDR2 SYGVKD. This chain's CDR3 is CAIGQDSNQPQHF. CDR3 nucleotide sequence: TGTGCCATCGGACAGGATAGCAATCAGCCCCAGCATTTT.

The CDR3 sequence: CASSLLQRRIQYF. CDR3 DNA: TGTGCCAGCAGTTTATTACAAAGAAGAATTCAGTACTTC. The chain uses TRBV28 and TRBJ2-4, with no clear D. Germline loops: CDR1 MDHEN, CDR2 SYDVKM. The V and J ends lost 1 base and 10 bases respectively, with 11 bases between them. The CDR3 runs 13 residues.

V usage is TRBV6-6 and J usage is TRBJ2-3, with a tentative D call TRBD2 (6 bases). Germline V gives CDR1 MNHNY, CDR2 SVGAGI (reference sequence). With 7 bases removed from V and 1 base from J, the gap between germline ends came to 9 bases. The CDR3 is 13 amino acids. CDR3 nucleotides: TGTGCCAGCATAGCGGCAGGCACAGATACGCAGTATTTT. This gives the protein CASIAAGTDTQYF.

This clone was detected a few times. This sequence joins TRBV19 and TRBJ2-3, with 9 bases aligning to TRBD1. Germline lookup yields CDR1 LNHDA and CDR2 SQIVND (reference sequence). The CDR3 runs 17 residues. V trimming: 4 bases; J trimming: 2 bases; junction bases outside the gene matches: 10. CDR3 loop: CASSNPRQGGTTDTQYF. Here the CDR3 DNA reads TGTGCCAGTAGTAACCCAAGACAGGGGGGTACCACAGATACGCAGTATTTT.

The chain links TRBV29-1 to TRBJ2-3; perhaps TRBD2 as D (6 bases). Germline CDR1 SQVTM, CDR2 ANQGSEA. The CDR3 covers 15 residues. The V end lost 6 bases, the J end lost 1 base, and 17 bases lay between the germline ends. The CDR3 DNA reads TGCAGCGTGGGGCTAGGGAGCGGGCGCACAGATACGCAGTATTTT. Amino acids: CSVGLGSGRTDTQYF.

CDR3 amino acids: CASSYSPTETDTQYF. The CDR3 DNA reads TGTGCCAGCAGTTACTCTCCGACAGAAACAGATACGCAGTATTTT. The chain joins TRBV6-5 to TRBJ2-3, with D maybe TRBD1 (5 bases). Germline V gene lookup returns CDR1 MNHEY and CDR2 SVGAGI. The CDR3 runs to 15 residues. Trimming removed 0 bases from V and 3 bases from J, with 10 bases in between.

The rearrangement links TRBV5-5 to TRBJ1-1; D not resolved. The CDR3 totals 16 residues. Between the trimmed V and J ends, which lost 1 base and 0 bases, there was a span of 13 bases. Per the germline V gene, CDR1 is SGHKS and CDR2 is YYEKEE (reference sequence). The CDR3 here is CASSLLGGVMNTEAFF. The CDR3 DNA reads TGTGCCAGCAGCTTGCTTGGAGGCGTCATGAACACTGAAGCTTTCTTT.

CDR3 region: CATHLLPGELFF. The DNA for the CDR3 is TGTGCCACACACCTTCTCCCCGGGGAGCTGTTTTTT. The V and J genes are TRBV5-4 and TRBJ2-2; D ambiguous. The germline V gene encodes CDR1 SGHNT and CDR2 YYREEE (reference sequence). This CDR3 spans 12 amino acids. The V end was cut by 9 bases, the J end by 6 bases, with 12 bases between.

The rearrangement uses TRBV4-3 and TRBJ2-3, with 14 bases aligning to TRBD2. The junction had 6 bases not matched to a gene; V was cut back by 4 bases and J by 6 bases. The CDR3 consists of 16 residues. Germline V gene sequence: CDR1 LGHNA, CDR2 YSLEER. CDR3 sequence (DNA): TGCGCCAGCAGCCTAGGACTAGCGGGAGGTGGGGATACGCAGTATTTT. It specifies CASSLGLAGGGDTQYF.

This clone was seen a few times. V is TRBV6-5 and J is TRBJ1-3; D is undetermined. Per the germline V gene, CDR1 is MNHEY and CDR2 is SVGAGI. The CDR3 is 13 amino acids. Trimming removed 6 bases from V and 4 bases from J, with 10 bases in between. CDR3 region: CASRGLSGNTIYF. The CDR3, as DNA: TGTGCCAGCAGAGGACTAAGCGGAAACACCATATATTTT.